The 9 T cell receptor beta chains in this list originate from one sample, sequenced in a study of T-cell reconstitution after alpha-beta-depleted transplantation in children. Preparation of the TCRbeta library used unique molecular identifiers. TCRdb recomputed calls from the PCR reads with MiXCR, one row per CDR3 protein. The repertoire holds approximately 800,000 distinct CDR3 sequences, with 16% as singletons. Sequenced material: PBMCs, mostly from graft donor cells, taken 360 days after TCRalphabeta/CD19-depleted stem cell transplant. These receptors originate from a male patient aged 10 to 17 who had a stem cell transplant for acute lymphoblastic leukemia, so the T cells may come from the graft donor.

This rearrangement joins TRBV5-1 to TRBJ2-2; maybe TRBD2 (5 bases). The germline CDR1 and CDR2 sequences are SGHRS and YFSETQ. The CDR3 loop spans 16 amino acids. Trimming took 0 bases from V and 5 from J, leaving 14 bases between them. The CDR3 DNA reads TGCGCCAGCAGCTTGGGACGGGCAAGGAGGACCGGGGAGCTGTTTTTT. Translated, it gives CASSLGRARRTGELFF.

The chain is built from TRBV5-1 and TRBJ2-3; perhaps TRBD1 as D (5 bases). Looked up from germline, CDR1 is SGHRS and CDR2 is YFSETQ. With 6 bases removed from V and 2 bases from J, the gap between germline ends came to 16 bases. The CDR3 extends over 15 amino acids. CDR3 region: CASKSWGPNTDTQYF. CDR3 DNA sequence: TGCGCCAGCAAAAGCTGGGGCCCCAACACAGATACGCAGTATTTT.

The chain recombines TRBV5-6 with TRBJ1-3, with D possibly matching TRBD1 (5 bases). Looked up from germline, CDR1 is SGHDT and CDR2 is YYEEEE. The CDR3 totals 15 residues. V was shortened by 1 base and J by 4 bases, with 12 bases between the two germline ends. The CDR3 DNA reads TGTGCCAGCAGCTTGCCAGGGACGTACGGAAACACCATATATTTT. The encoded protein is CASSLPGTYGNTIYF.

The chain is built from TRBV5-1 and TRBJ2-7, with 8 bases lining up with TRBD1. The germline gives CDR1 SGHRS, CDR2 YFSETQ. V shed 6 bases, J shed 2 bases, and the junction held 7 bases outside the gene matches. CDR3 length: 14 amino acids. The CDR3 DNA reads as TGCGCCAGCACGGGAACAGGGGGGACCTACGAGCAGTACTTC. Translating it yields CASTGTGGTYEQYF.

This clonotype came up a few times. This sequence joins TRBV7-9 and TRBJ2-7; D is perhaps TRBD1 (6 bases). V gave up 7 bases and J gave up 0 bases, with 10 bases separating them. The CDR3 sequence is 13 residues long. CDR1 and CDR2 (germline): SEHNR, FQNEAQ (reference sequence). CDR3 nucleotide sequence: TGTGCCAGCAAGGGACAATTCTCCTACGAGCAGTACTTC. Its translation is CASKGQFSYEQYF.

This clonotype was seen only once. This may be a read error: a much more frequent sequence differs by one nucleotide. The gene calls are TRBV5-1 and TRBJ2-2, with 7 positions matching TRBD2. This CDR3 spans 16 amino acids. Looked up from germline, CDR1 is SGHRS and CDR2 is YFSETQ. The CDR3 nucleotides read TGCGCCAGCAACCCGGGACTAAGAGAGAACACCGGGGAGCCGTTTTTT. Translated: CASNPGLRENTGEPFF.

This clonotype occurred a few times. This rearrangement joins TRBV12-3 or TRBV12-4 to TRBJ1-4; the match to TRBD1 covers 10 bases. Trimming cost V 6 bases and J 8 bases; bases outside gene matches: 6. CDR3 size: 14 residues. The CDR3: CASRWTGGKEKLFF. For the CDR3, the DNA is TGTGCCAGCAGATGGACAGGGGGAAAAGAAAAACTGTTTTTT.

This clonotype turned up a few times. This rearrangement joins TRBV29-1 to TRBJ1-1, with D maybe TRBD1 (6 bases). V was pared by 5 bases and J by 0 bases, with 10 bases between. This CDR3 contains 13 residues. CDR1 is SQVTM and CDR2 is ANQGSEA in the germline V gene. The CDR3 DNA reads as TGCAGCGTTACCGGACAGATGAACACTGAAGCTTTCTTT. Amino acids: CSVTGQMNTEAFF.

J is TRBJ2-5 and V is TRBV27; tentative D call: TRBD2 (7 bases). The germline gives CDR1 MNHEY, CDR2 SMNVEV (reference sequence). V shed 0 bases and J shed 3 bases, with 20 bases lying between them. This CDR3 has 18 residues. CDR3 amino acids: CASSLSGFRGRAEETQYF. CDR3 DNA: TGTGCCAGCAGTTTATCGGGTTTTAGGGGGAGGGCCGAAGAGACCCAGTACTTC.